The clone carrying this TCR beta chain has only a few counts. These data belong to a study of T-cell reconstitution after alpha-beta-depleted transplantation in children. Using unique molecular identifiers, the investigators prepared the TCRbeta library. MiXCR was run by TCRdb on the PCR reads, yielding one entry per CDR3 protein. The repertoire holds some 350,000 distinct CDR3 sequences, with approximately 10% as singletons. The germline V gene has CDR1 SGHTA and CDR2 FQGNSA. CDR3 size: 12 residues. With 2 bases removed from V and 7 bases from J, the gap between germline ends came to 6 bases. The chain uses TRBV7-2 and TRBJ1-5; D is unresolved. The source of this sequence is a human donor who donated a stem cell graft to a child with acute lymphoblastic leukemia. This specimen consisted of PBMCs from the stem cell graft donor, obtained from the stem cell graft. The CDR3 sequence is CASSLFSQPQHF. The DNA of the CDR3 is TGTGCCAGCAGCTTATTCAGCCAGCCCCAGCATTTT. The whole variable domain, filled in from reference TRBV7-2 and TRBJ1-5, reads GAGVSQSPSNKVTEKGKDVELRCDPISGHTALYWYRQSLGQGLEFLIYFQGNSAPDKSGLPSDRFSAERTGGSVSTLTIQRTQQEDSAVYLCASSLFSQPQHFGDGTRLSIL.